This T cell receptor (beta chain) was profiled in a study of early T cells in non-severe SARS-CoV-2 infection (dated by TCRdb to the early 2020s). As for the study more broadly: Because TCR sequencing relied on bulk RNA taken from unsorted whole blood, pairing of alpha and beta chains was not possible.

A case-control design nested within a healthcare worker cohort in London, UK, was used, with weekly nasopharyngeal swab PCR tests and blood sampling performed. Healthcare workers were recruited between 23 and 31 March 2020, during the week of the UK lockdown, and were followed weekly for up to roughly 16 weeks. This clonotype appeared many times. The specificity of this receptor is unknown. Nothing much larger sits one base from this clone, and base qualities are not available. Library preparation employed 5' RACE. Sequencing instrument: NextSeq 500. Unique molecular identifiers were attached to individual cDNA molecules in the TCR library protocol so that sequencing error and PCR bias could be corrected. Both TCR alpha and beta chains were sequenced, and tight co-correlation was observed between alpha and beta sequence abundances in each sample. The paper's processing steps were these. V gene, J gene and CDR3 annotation of TCR sequences was performed with Decombinator V4. TCRs were defined as expanded if a significant change between any two time points was detected under a Poisson model with p below 0.0001. TCR abundances were normalised to the total number of TCRs sequenced in each sample and reported as counts per million. MAIT TCRs were defined by TRAV1-2 paired with TRAJ12, TRAJ20 or TRAJ33, and iNKT TCRs by TRAV10 paired with TRAJ18. VDJdb, accessed 1 November 2021, was searched for CMV, EBV and SARS-CoV-2 annotated TCRs, excluding TCRs annotated for multiple antigens. The public reads were run again by TCRdb, first through fastp at Q25 and then through MiXCR, and only productive beta chains were kept. Rows are unified per CDR3 protein, each entry keeping the most common DNA and genes. TCRdb's processing, not the study's, gives the V and J calls here. The sample table contains about 84,000 distinct CDR3 sequences; only one count was recorded for 12% of them. Around 2.4% of the sample is in the top ten clones.

Its CDR3 holds 13 amino acids, cysteine through phenylalanine. Just CDR3 DNA is preserved here, 39 bases in frame from base 1. Cut back by 5 bases and 2 bases, the V and J ends lie 10 bases apart. CDR1 and CDR2 were assigned from the germline V gene (reference sequence) as SEHNR and FQNEAQ. What the authors observed across the whole study: VDJdb matching was skewed toward anti-spike CD8 responses, so virus-specific expansions were likely underestimated and private and CD4 specificities were missed.

The sequenced material came from whole blood. The clonotype comes from an adult who was a healthcare worker with PCR-confirmed SARS-CoV-2 infection or an uninfected control (not recorded which). Recombination connected TRBV7-9 to TRBJ2-7; confidence is insufficient to name the D gene. The CDR3 protein sequence reads: CASSRTPAYEQYF. DNA sequence: TGTGCCAGCAGCCGAACCCCGGCCTACGAGCAGTACTTC. Extended through the reference TRBV7-9 and TRBJ2-7 proteins, this CDR3 yields the full variable domain: DTGVSQNPRHKITKRGQNVTFRCDPISEHNRLYWYRQTLGQGPEFLTYFQNEAQLEKSRLLSDRFSAERPKGSFSTLEIQRTEQGDSAMYLCASSRTPAYEQYFGPGTRLTVT.